Presented here are 5 T cell receptor beta chains from one specimen sequenced in a study of blood T cell repertoires in COVID-19. Data came from immunoSEQ multiplex PCR; TCRdb stores just in-frame clones and leaves some out. The sample holds 76,000 or so clones, approximately 87% seen once. Sequencing was carried out using peripheral blood. These receptors all stem from an elderly man in a cohort sampled during active COVID-19.

The CDR3 is CASSKRASGGLRDTQYF. The CDR3, as DNA: TGTGCCAGCAGCAAGAGGGCTAGCGGGGGACTGAGAGATACGCAGTATTTT. The V call is TRBV7-2, the J call TRBJ2-3; TRBD2 matches 10 bases. Losses at the gene ends were 5 bases for V and 5 bases for J; bases not matched to a gene: 13. The germline V gene has CDR1 SGHTA and CDR2 FQGNSA. The CDR3 consists of 17 residues.

This clone is a singleton in its sample. This chain joins TRBV4-3 and TRBJ2-1; TRBD2 aligns across 7 bases. The CDR3 has 16 amino acids. J lost 3 bases, V lost 0 bases, and 5 bases had no gene match. Germline V gives CDR1 LGHNA, CDR2 YSLEER. CDR3 amino acids: CASSQDGGGNYNEQFF. CDR3 DNA: TGCGCCAGCAGCCAAGATGGGGGGGGGAACTACAATGAGCAGTTCTTC.

This clone was observed a single time. The chain employs TRBV27 and TRBJ2-5; 12 nucleotides line up with TRBD2. V dropped 4 bases and J dropped 5; count of bases not matched to a gene: 5. CDR3 length equals 15 residues. Per germline, CDR1 MNHEY and CDR2 SMNVEV (reference sequence). The CDR3 region has the DNA TGTGCCAGCAGTTCCAGACTAGCGGGGGCCGAGACCCAGTACTTC. This translates into CASSSRLAGAETQYF.

This chain links TRBV7-9 with TRBJ1-2; 7 bases map to TRBD1. The V gene end was trimmed by 6 bases and the J gene end by 4 bases; junction bases not matched to a gene: 11. Germline CDR1 reads SEHNR; CDR2 reads FQNEAQ (reference sequence). The CDR3 loop spans 15 amino acids. CDR3 sequence: CASRKGQGDSYGYTF. CDR3 sequence (DNA): TGTGCCAGCAGGAAGGGGCAGGGGGATTCCTATGGCTACACCTTC. Together with reference TRBV7-9 and TRBJ1-2, the CDR3 gives the full variable domain: DTGVSQNPRHKITKRGQNVTFRCDPISEHNRLYWYRQTLGQGPEFLTYFQNEAQLEKSRLLSDRFSAERPKGSFSTLEIQRTEQGDSAMYLCASRKGQGDSYGYTFGSGTRLTVV.

This clone was seen a few times. V and J are TRBV18 and TRBJ1-3; 9 positions match TRBD1. The J segment lost 4 bases and the V segment lost 3 bases, leaving 7 bases of the junction unmatched. This CDR3 contains 16 residues. Germline CDR1 and CDR2: KGHSH and LQKENI. The CDR3 protein is CASSPGQGVMGNTIYF. In DNA form, the CDR3 reads TGTGCCAGCTCACCGGGACAGGGTGTGATGGGAAACACCATATATTTT. Based on the CDR3 plus reference TRBV18 and TRBJ1-3, the full variable domain is NAGVMQNPRHLVRRRGQEARLRCSPMKGHSHVYWYRQLPEEGLKFMVYLQKENIIDESGMPKERFSAEFPKEGPSILRIQQVVRGDSAAYFCASSPGQGVMGNTIYFGEGSWLTVV.